This T cell receptor (beta chain) originates from a study of blood T cell repertoires in COVID-19. Study at large: Some COVID-19 samples were acute and others convalescent; all came from the United States, Italy and Spain.

Adults between roughly 18 and 95 years of age took part from fewer than 30 US areas. It was within 2 weeks before study entry that exposed participants met a COVID-19 case. Original methodology: The assay estimated nucleated cells by amplifying reference gene primers. TCRdb's copy holds only in-frame clones and misses some; the assay was immunoSEQ multiplex PCR. That table furnishes V, J and clone size, whereas the DNA furnished D and trimming. The repertoire consists of roughly 320,000 clones, with roughly 90% occurring once and the leading ten covering roughly 3.6%. Sequencing was carried out using PBMCs or T cells enriched from blood (not recorded which). The origin of this receptor is a woman aged 25 to 45 who had been exposed to COVID-19.

The DNA of the CDR3 is TGCGCCAGCAGCTCTAGCCTCGCGAACACCGGGGAGCTGTTTTTT. This translates into CASSSSLANTGELFF. This chain links TRBV5-1 with TRBJ2-2; maybe TRBD2 (5 bases). The CDR3 sequence is 15 residues long. V lost 3 bases to trimming and J lost 0 bases, with 9 bases between them. Looked up from germline, CDR1 is SGHRS and CDR2 is YFSETQ.